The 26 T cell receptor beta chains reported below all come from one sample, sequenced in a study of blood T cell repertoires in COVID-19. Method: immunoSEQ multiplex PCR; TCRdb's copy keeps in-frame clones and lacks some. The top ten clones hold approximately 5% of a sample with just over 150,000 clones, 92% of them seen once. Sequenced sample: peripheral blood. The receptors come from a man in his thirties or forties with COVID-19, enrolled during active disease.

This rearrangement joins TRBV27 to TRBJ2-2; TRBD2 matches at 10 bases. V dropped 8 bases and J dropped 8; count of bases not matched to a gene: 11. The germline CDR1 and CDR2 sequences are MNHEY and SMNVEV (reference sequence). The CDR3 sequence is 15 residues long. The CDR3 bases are TGTGCCAGCTCCAACGGGCTAGCGGGAGTTGGGGAGCTGTTTTTT. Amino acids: CASSNGLAGVGELFF.

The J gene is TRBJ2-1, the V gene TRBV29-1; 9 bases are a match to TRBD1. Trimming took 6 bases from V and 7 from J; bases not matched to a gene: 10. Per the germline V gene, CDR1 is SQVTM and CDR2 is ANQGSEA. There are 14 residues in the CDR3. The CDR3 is CSVNRDRAWNEQFF. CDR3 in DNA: TGCAGCGTCAACCGGGACAGGGCATGGAATGAGCAGTTCTTC.

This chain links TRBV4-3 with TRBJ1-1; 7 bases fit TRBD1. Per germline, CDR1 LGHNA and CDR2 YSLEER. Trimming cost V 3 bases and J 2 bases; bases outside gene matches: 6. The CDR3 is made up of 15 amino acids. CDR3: CASSHVDRVNTEAFF. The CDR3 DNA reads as TGCGCCAGCAGCCACGTTGACAGGGTAAACACTGAAGCTTTCTTT.

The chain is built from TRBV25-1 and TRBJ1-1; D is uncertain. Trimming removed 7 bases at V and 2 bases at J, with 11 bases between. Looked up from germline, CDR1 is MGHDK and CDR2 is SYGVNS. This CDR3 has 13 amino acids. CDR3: CASISQANTEAFF. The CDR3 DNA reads TGTGCCAGCATCAGCCAGGCCAACACTGAAGCTTTCTTT.

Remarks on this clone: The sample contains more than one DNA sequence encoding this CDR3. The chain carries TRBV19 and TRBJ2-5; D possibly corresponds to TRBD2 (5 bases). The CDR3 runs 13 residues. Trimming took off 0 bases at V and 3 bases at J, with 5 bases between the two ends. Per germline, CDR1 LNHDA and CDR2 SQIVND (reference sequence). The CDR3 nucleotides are TGTGCCAGTAGTATAGACGGGGAAGAGACCCAGTACTTC. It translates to CASSIDGEETQYF.

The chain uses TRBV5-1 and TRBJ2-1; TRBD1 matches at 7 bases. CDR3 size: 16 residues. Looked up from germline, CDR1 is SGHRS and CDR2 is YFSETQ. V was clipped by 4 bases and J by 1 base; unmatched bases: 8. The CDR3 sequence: CASSNNRGFSYNEQFF. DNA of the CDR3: TGCGCCAGCAGCAACAACAGGGGATTTTCCTACAATGAGCAGTTCTTC.

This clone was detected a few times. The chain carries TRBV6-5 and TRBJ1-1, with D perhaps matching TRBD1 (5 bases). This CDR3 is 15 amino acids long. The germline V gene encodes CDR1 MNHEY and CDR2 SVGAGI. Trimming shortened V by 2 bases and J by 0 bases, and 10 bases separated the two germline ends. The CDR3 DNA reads TGTGCCAGCAGTTACCAGGGCTTCATGAACACTGAAGCTTTCTTT. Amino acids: CASSYQGFMNTEAFF.

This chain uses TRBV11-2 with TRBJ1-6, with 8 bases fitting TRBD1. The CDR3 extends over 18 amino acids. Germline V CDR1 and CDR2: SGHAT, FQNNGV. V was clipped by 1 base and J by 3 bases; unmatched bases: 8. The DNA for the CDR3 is TGTGCCAGCAGCTTAGCCGGACAGGGCAGAATCTATAATTCACCCCTCCACTTT. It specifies CASSLAGQGRIYNSPLHF.

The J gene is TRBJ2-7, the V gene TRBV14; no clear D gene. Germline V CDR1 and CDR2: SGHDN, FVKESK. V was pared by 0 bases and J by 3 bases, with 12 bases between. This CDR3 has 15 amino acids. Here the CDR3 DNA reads TGTGCCAGCAGCCAAGATCGGTGGAGAGACTACGAGCAGTACTTC. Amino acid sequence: CASSQDRWRDYEQYF.

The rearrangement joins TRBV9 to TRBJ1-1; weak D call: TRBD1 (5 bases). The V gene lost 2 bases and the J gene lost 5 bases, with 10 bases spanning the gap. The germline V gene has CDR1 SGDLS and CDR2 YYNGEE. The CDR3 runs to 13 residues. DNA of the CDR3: TGTGCCAGCAGCGTGTCCCCAGGGACTGAAGCTTTCTTT. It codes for CASSVSPGTEAFF.

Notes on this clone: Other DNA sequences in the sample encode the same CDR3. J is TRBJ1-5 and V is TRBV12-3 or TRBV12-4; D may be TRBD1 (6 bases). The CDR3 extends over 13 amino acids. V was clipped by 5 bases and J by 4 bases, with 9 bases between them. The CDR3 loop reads CASSPQGNQPQHF. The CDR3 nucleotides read TGTGCCAGCAGTCCCCAGGGGAATCAGCCCCAGCATTTT.

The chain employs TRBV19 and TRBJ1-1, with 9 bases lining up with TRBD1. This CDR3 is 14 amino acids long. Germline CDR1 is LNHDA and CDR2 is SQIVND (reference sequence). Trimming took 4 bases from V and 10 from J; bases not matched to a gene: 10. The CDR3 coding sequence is TGTGCCAGTAGTACCCGAACAGGGGGCGAAGGAGCTTTCTTT. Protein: CASSTRTGGEGAFF.

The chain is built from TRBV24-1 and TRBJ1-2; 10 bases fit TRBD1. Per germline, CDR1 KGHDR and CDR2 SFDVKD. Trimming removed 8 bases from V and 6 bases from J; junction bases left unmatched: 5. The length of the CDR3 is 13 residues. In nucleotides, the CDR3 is TGTGCCACCAACCCAGGGACAGGGGATGGCTACACCTTC. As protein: CATNPGTGDGYTF.

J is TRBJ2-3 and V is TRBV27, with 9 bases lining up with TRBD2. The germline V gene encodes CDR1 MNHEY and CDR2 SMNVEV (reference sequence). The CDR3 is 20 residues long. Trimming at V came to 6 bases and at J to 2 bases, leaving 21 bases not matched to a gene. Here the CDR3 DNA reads TGTGCCAGCAGAAATCCCCTCGGATGGGTTAAGCGGGAGGTCACAGATACGCAGTATTTT. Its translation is CASRNPLGWVKREVTDTQYF.

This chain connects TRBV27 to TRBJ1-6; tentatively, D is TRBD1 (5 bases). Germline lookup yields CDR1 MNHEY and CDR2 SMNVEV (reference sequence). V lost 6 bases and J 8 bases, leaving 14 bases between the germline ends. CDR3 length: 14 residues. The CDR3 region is CASSPAGGDSPLHF. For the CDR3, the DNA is TGTGCCAGCAGCCCCGCGGGGGGGGATTCACCCCTCCACTTT.

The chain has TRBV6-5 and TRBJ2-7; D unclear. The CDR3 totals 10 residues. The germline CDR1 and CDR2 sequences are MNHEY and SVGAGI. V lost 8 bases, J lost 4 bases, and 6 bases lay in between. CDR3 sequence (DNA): TGTGCCAGCGAGGATTACGAGCAGTACTTC. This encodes CASEDYEQYF.

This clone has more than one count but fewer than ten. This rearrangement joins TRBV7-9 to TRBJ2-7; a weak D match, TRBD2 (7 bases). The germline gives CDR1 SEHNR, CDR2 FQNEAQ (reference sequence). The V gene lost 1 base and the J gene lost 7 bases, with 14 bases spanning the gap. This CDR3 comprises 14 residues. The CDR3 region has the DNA TGTGCCAGCAGCTTAGGCGGGAGAGGGGGTGAGCAGTACTTC. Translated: CASSLGGRGGEQYF.

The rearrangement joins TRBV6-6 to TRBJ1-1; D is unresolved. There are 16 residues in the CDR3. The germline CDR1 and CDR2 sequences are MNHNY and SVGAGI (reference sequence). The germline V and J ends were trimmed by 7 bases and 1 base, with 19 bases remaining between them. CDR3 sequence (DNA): TGTGCCAGCATGAGTTTTTTCGGCCGGGGGAACACTGAAGCTTTCTTT. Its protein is CASMSFFGRGNTEAFF.

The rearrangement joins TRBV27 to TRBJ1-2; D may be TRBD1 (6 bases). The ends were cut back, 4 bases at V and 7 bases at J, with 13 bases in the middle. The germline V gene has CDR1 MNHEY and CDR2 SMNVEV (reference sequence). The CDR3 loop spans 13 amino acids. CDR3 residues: CASSSNHRAGYTF. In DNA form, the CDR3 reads TGTGCCAGCAGTTCCAATCACAGGGCTGGCTACACCTTC.

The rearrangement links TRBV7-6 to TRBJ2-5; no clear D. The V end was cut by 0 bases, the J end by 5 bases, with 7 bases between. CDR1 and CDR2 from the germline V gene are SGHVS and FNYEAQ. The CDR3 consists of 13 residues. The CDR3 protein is CASSLAARETQYF. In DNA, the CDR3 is TGTGCCAGCAGCTTAGCGGCCAGGGAGACCCAGTACTTC.

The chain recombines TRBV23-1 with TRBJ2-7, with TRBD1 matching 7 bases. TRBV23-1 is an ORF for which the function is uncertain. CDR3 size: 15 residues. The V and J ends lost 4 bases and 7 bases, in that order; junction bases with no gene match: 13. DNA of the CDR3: TGCGCCAGCAGTCTGAGTAGGGGGCGAGGTGATGAGCAGTACTTC. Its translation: CASSLSRGRGDEQYF.

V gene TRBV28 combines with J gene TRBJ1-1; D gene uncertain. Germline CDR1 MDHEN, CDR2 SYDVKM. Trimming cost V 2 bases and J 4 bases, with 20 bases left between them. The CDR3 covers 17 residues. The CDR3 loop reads CASSLVKKDLRSTEAFF. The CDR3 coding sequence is TGTGCCAGCAGTTTAGTAAAGAAGGACTTGAGGAGCACTGAAGCTTTCTTT.

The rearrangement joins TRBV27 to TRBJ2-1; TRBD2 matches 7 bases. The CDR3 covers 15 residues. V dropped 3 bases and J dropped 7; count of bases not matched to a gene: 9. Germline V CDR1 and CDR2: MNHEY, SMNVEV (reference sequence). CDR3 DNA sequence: TGTGCCAGCAGTTTTGGGGGAGGGCCCGGGAATGAGCAGTTCTTC. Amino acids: CASSFGGGPGNEQFF.

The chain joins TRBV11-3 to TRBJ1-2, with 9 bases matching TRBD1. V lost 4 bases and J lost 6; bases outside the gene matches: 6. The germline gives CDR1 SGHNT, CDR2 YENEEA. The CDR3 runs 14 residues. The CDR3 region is CASSYGQGYDGYTF. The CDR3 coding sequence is TGTGCCAGCAGCTATGGACAGGGGTACGATGGCTACACCTTC.

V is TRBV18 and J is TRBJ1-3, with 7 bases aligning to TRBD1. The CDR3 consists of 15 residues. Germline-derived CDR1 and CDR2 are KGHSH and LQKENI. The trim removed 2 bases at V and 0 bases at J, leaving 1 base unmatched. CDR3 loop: CASSPWDSSGNTIYF. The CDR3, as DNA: TGTGCCAGCTCACCATGGGACAGCTCTGGAAACACCATATATTTT.

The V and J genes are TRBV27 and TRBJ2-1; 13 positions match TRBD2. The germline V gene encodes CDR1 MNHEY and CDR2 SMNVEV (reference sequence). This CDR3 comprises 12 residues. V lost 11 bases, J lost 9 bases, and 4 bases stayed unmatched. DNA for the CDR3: TGTGCCTTCGGACTAGCGGGAGTTGAGCAGTTCTTC. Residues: CAFGLAGVEQFF.